This T cell receptor (beta chain) was captured in a study of T cell repertoires in cytomegalovirus infection. Study at large: CMV infection and matching HLA type were both indicated by public TCR beta signatures.

This clonotype was found many times. Its antigen is not identified. The CDR3 covers 12 residues. The V gene lost 5 bases and the J gene lost 2 bases, with 6 bases spanning the gap. The V gene's germline CDR1 is SEHNR and CDR2 FQNEAQ (reference sequence). TCRdb re-called the reads with MiXCR, one entry per CDR3 protein. The sample carries about 190,000 distinct CDR3 sequences, roughly 28% recorded once. Study conclusions and caveats: In two of eight donors, the top clonotype was HLA-C-restricted CMV-specific.

The sample comprised PBMCs. The sequence came from a human donor in good health (CMV status not recorded). Some clones in this sample may be carry-over from other donors' samples. V usage is TRBV7-9 and J usage is TRBJ2-5; no firm D call. Here the CDR3 reads CASSRPQETQYF. Here the CDR3 DNA reads TGTGCCAGCAGCCGACCGCAAGAGACCCAGTACTTC.